Listed below are T cell receptor beta chains from one sample, sequenced in a study of radiation and T cells in renal cell carcinoma. Assay used: immunoSEQ multiplex PCR; TCRdb lists only in-frame clones, some missing. In the table there are tens of thousands of clones, over 65% of which are singletons. The sequenced sample was blood, obtained from a patient whose treatment included radiotherapy and nephrectomy. These receptors were taken from an older woman with renal cell carcinoma. CDR3s include the opening cysteine and the closing phenylalanine or tryptophan.

>TRBV4-2|TRBJ2-3
CASSQDPETSQYF
>TRBV7-9|TRBJ2-7
CASSPKGQVYEQYF
>TRBV10-3|TRBJ2-6
CAISESKASNSGANVLTF
>TRBV5-5|TRBJ2-3
CASSSRIGTAITDTQYF
>TRBV27|TRBJ2-1
CASSFFRWDEQFF
>TRBV15|TRBJ2-1
CATTSGAAYNEQFF
>TRBV14|TRBJ2-5
CASSQDPPPETQYF
>TRBV7-9|TRBJ1-1
CASSPDWWDTEAFF
>TRBV11-2|TRBJ2-3
CASSQPGSRRGESALVLYF
>TRBV19|TRBJ2-4
CASSTGLPKNIQYF
>TRBV11-2|TRBJ2-5
CASSSSPETQYF